The 21 T cell receptor beta chains listed next were all sequenced from one sample in a study of blood T cell repertoires in COVID-19. Only in-frame clones appear in the TCRdb table, and some are missing; sequencing was by immunoSEQ multiplex PCR. The sample comprises 150,000 to 200,000 clones, roughly 87% of which are singletons, and roughly 1.2% rests with the top ten. The sequenced sample consisted of PBMCs or T cells enriched from blood (not recorded which). The receptors originated from a human donor with acute COVID-19. The donor label of this sample is uncertain.

V usage is TRBV11-3 and J usage is TRBJ2-4; D perhaps matches TRBD1 (6 bases). Germline CDR1 and CDR2: SGHNT and YENEEA. Trimming pared 1 base from V and 5 bases from J, leaving 9 bases between. The CDR3 length is 14 residues. CDR3 loop: CASSLAQGQNIQYF. CDR3 bases: TGTGCCAGCAGCTTAGCACAGGGCCAAAACATTCAGTACTTC.

This clone appeared a few times. As DNA, the CDR3 is TGTGCCACCAGTGATTCAGGGGTTGGCACTGAAGCTTTCTTT. Its protein product is CATSDSGVGTEAFF. This chain joins TRBV24-1 and TRBJ1-1; TRBD1 might be the D (6 bases). This CDR3 contains 14 residues. CDR1 KGHDR and CDR2 SFDVKD come from the germline V gene. V lost 2 bases and J lost 4, with 10 bases in between.

V is TRBV2 and J is TRBJ1-4; D call uncertain. There are 14 residues in the CDR3. V was clipped by 4 bases and J by 8 bases, with 14 bases between them. Germline values: CDR1 SNHLY, CDR2 FYNNEI. Here the CDR3 DNA reads TGTGCCAGCAGTGGACGTACTATGGAGGAAAAACTGTTTTTT. Translation: CASSGRTMEEKLFF.

This clone was recorded only once. The chain carries TRBV7-9 and TRBJ1-5; 7 bases line up with TRBD1. Germline V lookup: CDR1 SEHNR, CDR2 FQNEAQ (reference sequence). The CDR3 consists of 13 residues. With 6 bases clipped from V and 9 bases from J, the junction kept 8 bases outside the gene matches. CDR3 DNA sequence: TGTGCCAGCAGTCGGCAGGGGGGTACGCCCCAGCATTTT. Protein: CASSRQGGTPQHF.

The J gene is TRBJ1-2, the V gene TRBV10-3, with 9 nucleotides matching TRBD1. Trimming removed 3 bases from V and 4 bases from J; junction bases left unmatched: 15. This CDR3 comprises 18 residues. Germline CDR1 and CDR2: ENHRY and SYGVKD. CDR3 protein: CAISEYGTGSLYTYGYTF. The CDR3 DNA reads as TGTGCCATCAGTGAATATGGGACAGGGTCCCTATATACCTATGGCTACACCTTC.

In this sample, this clone turned up a few times. The J gene is TRBJ2-5, the V gene TRBV2; 11 positions agree with TRBD2. The V and J ends lost 6 bases and 2 bases, in that order; junction bases with no gene match: 5. CDR3 length equals 15 residues. Germline V gene lookup returns CDR1 SNHLY and CDR2 FYNNEI. CDR3 protein: CASSTSGGAQETQYF. The CDR3 DNA reads as TGTGCCAGCAGCACTAGCGGGGGAGCACAAGAGACCCAGTACTTC.

This chain joins TRBV19 and TRBJ1-6; perhaps TRBD1 as D (5 bases). Trimming left V 1 base short and J 0 bases short, with 13 bases between. This CDR3 region has 18 residues. CDR1 and CDR2 from the germline V gene are LNHDA and SQIVND (reference sequence). CDR3 amino acids: CASSIVGPESSYNSPLHF. CDR3 bases: TGTGCCAGTAGTATAGTGGGGCCAGAAAGCTCCTATAATTCACCCCTCCACTTT.

This chain links TRBV15 with TRBJ1-2; tentatively, D is TRBD1 (6 bases). Trimming shortened V by 3 bases and J by 4 bases, and 9 bases separated the two germline ends. In germline, CDR1 is LNHNV, CDR2 YYDKDF (reference sequence). The length of the CDR3 is 13 residues. The CDR3: CATSRDSRYGYTF. For the CDR3, the DNA is TGTGCCACCAGCAGGGACAGCCGCTATGGCTACACCTTC. The full variable domain, rest sourced from reference TRBV15 and TRBJ1-2, is DAMVIQNPRYQVTQFGKPVTLSCSQTLNHNVMYWYQQKSSQAPKLLFHYYDKDFNNEADTPDNFQSRRPNTSFCFLDIRSPGLGDTAMYLCATSRDSRYGYTFGSGTRLTVV.

As for this clone: Other DNA sequences in this specimen translate into the identical CDR3. The V gene is TRBV7-3, the J gene TRBJ2-3; 9 bases fit TRBD1. The junction had 1 base not matched to a gene; V was cut back by 0 bases and J by 3 bases. CDR3 size: 15 residues. CDR1 and CDR2 (germline): SGHTA, FQGTGA. The CDR3 reads CASSLTGQGTDTQYF. For the CDR3, the DNA is TGTGCCAGCAGCTTAACGGGACAGGGAACAGATACGCAGTATTTT.

The J gene is TRBJ1-1, the V gene TRBV28; D is possibly TRBD1 (5 bases). Germline CDR1 is MDHEN and CDR2 is SYDVKM. CDR3 length equals 12 residues. The V end was cut by 2 bases, the J end by 10 bases, with 11 bases between. The DNA of the CDR3 is TGTGCCAGCAGTTTAATGGCCGGGGGAGCTTTCTTT. The encoded protein is CASSLMAGGAFF.

V usage is TRBV30 and J usage is TRBJ2-1, with a possible D match to TRBD2 (6 bases). Germline V gene lookup returns CDR1 GTSNPN and CDR2 SVGIG (reference sequence). There are 13 residues in the CDR3. Trimming shortened V by 1 base and J by 9 bases, and 13 bases separated the two germline ends. The CDR3 spells CAWSGLDAGEQFF. As DNA, the CDR3 is TGTGCCTGGAGTGGACTAGACGCGGGTGAGCAGTTCTTC.

V gene TRBV4-1 combines with J gene TRBJ2-7, with 8 nucleotides matching TRBD1. V lost 0 bases to trimming and J lost 2 bases; unmatched junction nucleotides: 3. The CDR3 runs to 15 residues. CDR1 and CDR2 from the germline V gene are MGHRA and YSYEKL. CDR3 region: CASSQEQGVAYEQYF. For the CDR3, the DNA is TGCGCCAGCAGCCAAGAACAGGGGGTTGCCTACGAGCAGTACTTC.

This chain uses TRBV7-8 with TRBJ1-1, with D possibly being TRBD1 (5 bases). This CDR3 has 15 amino acids. The germline CDR1 and CDR2 sequences are SGHVS and FQNEAQ. The V end was cut by 1 base, the J end by 1 base, with 10 bases between. CDR3 loop: CASSLVAGANTEAFF. The CDR3 nucleotides are TGTGCCAGCAGCTTAGTAGCTGGGGCGAACACTGAAGCTTTCTTT.

This clone appeared a single time. This chain connects TRBV7-8 to TRBJ2-6; no clear D. Trimming pared 2 bases from V and 0 bases from J, leaving 14 bases between. Germline loops: CDR1 SGHVS, CDR2 FQNEAQ. This CDR3 is 18 amino acids long. In DNA, the CDR3 is TGTGCCAGCAGCTTATGGGCAGGTTCCTTCTCTGGGGCCAACGTCCTGACTTTC. This encodes CASSLWAGSFSGANVLTF.

The V and J genes are TRBV11-2 and TRBJ1-1, with a possible D match to TRBD1 (5 bases). Per germline, CDR1 SGHAT and CDR2 FQNNGV. Between the trimmed V and J ends, which lost 3 bases and 3 bases, there was a span of 20 bases. This CDR3 comprises 17 residues. The DNA for the CDR3 is TGTGCCAGCAGCTTGTCTAAGGGGCAATCAAGAGACACTGAAGCTTTCTTT. Amino acids: CASSLSKGQSRDTEAFF.

The J gene is TRBJ2-1, the V gene TRBV5-1; 11 bases are shared with TRBD2. CDR1 is SGHRS and CDR2 is YFSETQ in the germline V gene. The CDR3 runs to 15 residues. After removal of 3 bases from V and 2 bases from J, the junction contained 1 base not matched to a gene. CDR3 region: CASSWGLAAYNEQFF. CDR3 nucleotides: TGCGCCAGCAGCTGGGGACTAGCGGCCTACAATGAGCAGTTCTTC.

The chain links TRBV2 to TRBJ2-2; 10 bases line up with TRBD1. The CDR3 loop spans 14 amino acids. Germline CDR1 SNHLY, CDR2 FYNNEI. The J segment lost 6 bases and the V segment lost 6 bases, leaving 4 bases of the junction unmatched. In nucleotides, the CDR3 is TGTGCCAGCAGGGGGACAGGGGTGGCCGGGGAGCTGTTTTTT. Residues: CASRGTGVAGELFF. Complete variable domain (other parts from reference TRBV2 and TRBJ2-2): EPEVTQTPSHQVTQMGQEVILRCVPISNHLYFYWYRQILGQKVEFLVSFYNNEISEKSEIFDDQFSVERPDGSNFTLKIRSTKLEDSAMYFCASRGTGVAGELFFGEGSRLTVL.

This sequence joins TRBV6-5 and TRBJ2-2; a weak D match, TRBD2 (6 bases). The germline gives CDR1 MNHEY, CDR2 SVGAGI. The V and J ends lost 0 bases and 4 bases respectively, with 12 bases between them. The CDR3 contains 16 residues. This chain's CDR3 is CASSYSALEGTGELFF. The CDR3 DNA reads as TGTGCCAGCAGTTACTCGGCCTTGGAGGGCACCGGGGAGCTGTTTTTT.

The chain recombines TRBV4-2 with TRBJ2-3; D might be TRBD1 (5 bases). Trimming removed 0 bases from V and 2 bases from J, with 12 bases in between. This CDR3 is built from 16 residues. Germline V gene sequence: CDR1 LGHNA, CDR2 YNFKEQ. CDR3 residues: CASSQELGDTTDTQYF. Here the CDR3 DNA reads TGTGCCAGCAGCCAAGAGTTAGGGGATACCACAGATACGCAGTATTTT.

This clone was picked up one time. The chain carries TRBV27 and TRBJ1-2, with TRBD1 identical over 9 bases. The CDR3 is 16 residues long. After removal of 4 bases from V and 4 bases from J, the junction contained 10 bases not matched to a gene. Germline assignment: CDR1 MNHEY and CDR2 SMNVEV (reference sequence). CDR3 protein: CASSSHDRGSFYGYTF. CDR3 DNA: TGTGCCAGCAGTTCCCACGACAGGGGGTCCTTCTATGGCTACACCTTC.

The genes are TRBV10-3 and TRBJ2-1, with TRBD2 as a possible D gene (6 bases). CDR1 ENHRY and CDR2 SYGVKD come from the germline V gene. CDR3 length: 15 residues. V lost 7 bases and J 0 bases, leaving 13 bases between the germline ends. The chain's CDR3 is CAIIKDGGSYNEQFF. In DNA, the CDR3 is TGTGCCATCATTAAGGACGGGGGCTCCTACAATGAGCAGTTCTTC.